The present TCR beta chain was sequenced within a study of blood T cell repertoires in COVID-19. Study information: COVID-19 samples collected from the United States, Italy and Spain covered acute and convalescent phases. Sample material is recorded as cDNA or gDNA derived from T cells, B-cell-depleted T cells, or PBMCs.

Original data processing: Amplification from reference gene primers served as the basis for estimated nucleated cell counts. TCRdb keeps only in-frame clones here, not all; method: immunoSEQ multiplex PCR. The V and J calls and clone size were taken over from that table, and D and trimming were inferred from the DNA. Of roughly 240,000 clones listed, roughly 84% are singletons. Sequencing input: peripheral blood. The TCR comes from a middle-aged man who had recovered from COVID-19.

CDR3 nucleotides: TGTGCCAGCAGCAACGGACAGGGACTAAACACCGGGGAGCTGTTTTTT. Translating it yields CASSNGQGLNTGELFF. The rearrangement links TRBV5-4 to TRBJ2-2; D is possibly TRBD1 (8 bases). Germline V CDR1 and CDR2: SGHNT, YYREEE (reference sequence). V was clipped by 4 bases and J by 2 bases, with 15 bases between them. CDR3 length: 16 amino acids.